Presented here are 12 T cell receptor beta chains from one specimen sequenced in a study of T cell changes during pregnancy in multiple sclerosis. Assay used: immunoSEQ multiplex PCR; TCRdb lists only in-frame clones, some missing. The sample yields around 60,000 clones, roughly 94% seen once. The sequenced sample was CD8+ T cells from peripheral blood mononuclear cells, obtained in the third trimester of pregnancy. The receptors shown here come from a female donor with multiple sclerosis, enrolled in a pregnancy study.

The chain couples TRBV6-1 to TRBJ2-1; TRBD1 might be the D (5 bases). Per germline, CDR1 MNHNS and CDR2 SASEGT. V was clipped by 1 base and J by 4 bases, with 11 bases between them. This CDR3 is 15 amino acids long. The CDR3, as DNA: TGTGCCAGCAGTGAAGGGGCAGGGAATTACAATGAGCAGTTCTTC. Its protein product is CASSEGAGNYNEQFF.

The table lists this clone with a count of one. The chain employs TRBV12-5 and TRBJ2-5; D perhaps matches TRBD1 (5 bases). V was trimmed by 3 bases and J by 3 bases, leaving 8 bases between them. The CDR3 length is 13 residues. Germline V gene lookup returns CDR1 LGHNT and CDR2 FRNRAP. CDR3 sequence: CASGLDREETQYF. Here the CDR3 DNA reads TGTGCTAGTGGTTTAGACAGAGAAGAGACCCAGTACTTC.

The V call is TRBV5-1, the J call TRBJ2-1; the D is unclear. CDR1 SGHRS and CDR2 YFSETQ come from the germline V gene. Trimming stripped 4 bases from V and 4 bases from J, with 15 bases between. This CDR3 region has 15 residues. For the CDR3, the DNA is TGCGCCAGCAGCCCAACCTTGGCGGTATACAATGAGCAGTTCTTC. Its translation is CASSPTLAVYNEQFF.

The V call is TRBV4-2, the J call TRBJ1-6; the D is unclear. Germline CDR1 LGHNA, CDR2 YNFKEQ. The CDR3 length is 13 residues. V lost 0 bases and J 11 bases, leaving 8 bases between the germline ends. The CDR3 nucleotides read TGTGCCAGCAGCCAAGAACTCGGTACACCCCTCCACTTT. Protein: CASSQELGTPLHF.

V usage is TRBV11-2 and J usage is TRBJ2-7, with D maybe TRBD2 (6 bases). The CDR3 is 14 amino acids. Germline V gives CDR1 SGHAT, CDR2 FQNNGV. With 1 base removed from V and 2 bases from J, the gap between germline ends came to 9 bases. The CDR3 loop reads CASSLAQRAYEQYF. The CDR3, as DNA: TGTGCCAGCAGCTTAGCCCAGCGGGCCTACGAGCAGTACTTC.

The chain carries TRBV10-3 and TRBJ1-1; weak D call: TRBD1 (5 bases). This CDR3 has 15 residues. CDR1 and CDR2 from the germline V gene are ENHRY and SYGVKD. The germline V and J ends were trimmed by 0 bases and 1 base, with 9 bases remaining between them. The CDR3 protein is CAISESGQENTEAFF. Written as DNA, the CDR3 is TGTGCCATCAGTGAGTCGGGGCAGGAGAACACTGAAGCTTTCTTT.

The V gene is TRBV4-1, the J gene TRBJ1-5; the match to TRBD1 covers 7 bases. Looked up from germline, CDR1 is MGHRA and CDR2 is YSYEKL. The CDR3 has 16 residues. V shed 5 bases and J 0 bases; nucleotides not matched to a gene: 7. CDR3 bases: TGCGCCAGCAGCTTGAGTGACAGGGATAGCAATCAGCCCCAGCATTTT. Protein product: CASSLSDRDSNQPQHF.

This clone is categorized as medium-sized. CDR3 DNA: TGTGCCAGCGAAGGGCTAGCGGGAGGGCCGCGAGAGACCCAGTACTTC. As protein: CASEGLAGGPRETQYF. This chain connects TRBV28 to TRBJ2-5; 12 nucleotides line up with TRBD2. Germline CDR1 MDHEN, CDR2 SYDVKM. The CDR3 runs 16 residues. V gave up 8 bases and J gave up 4 bases; unmatched junction bases: 11. The complete variable domain, with remaining parts taken from reference TRBV28 and TRBJ2-5, reads DVKVTQSSRYLVKRTGEKVFLECVQDMDHENMFWYRQDPGLGLRLIYFSYDVKMKEKGDIPEGYSVSREKKERFSLILESASTNQTSMYLCASEGLAGGPRETQYFGPGTRLLVL.

The gene calls are TRBV7-9 and TRBJ2-7; 10 nucleotides agree with TRBD2. The V and J ends lost 6 bases and 5 bases, in that order; junction bases with no gene match: 10. The CDR3 runs to 15 residues. CDR1 SEHNR and CDR2 FQNEAQ come from the germline V gene (reference sequence). CDR3 DNA: TGTGCCAGCAGTTCCTGGGGTAGCGGGAGGAACGAGCAGTACTTC. Translation: CASSSWGSGRNEQYF.

The rearrangement links TRBV7-8 to TRBJ2-7; 14 positions match TRBD2. The CDR3 is 16 amino acids. Germline loops: CDR1 SGHVS, CDR2 FQNEAQ. After removal of 4 bases from V and 1 base from J, the junction contained 3 bases not matched to a gene. CDR3 protein: CASSSGLAGVSYEQYF. Here the CDR3 DNA reads TGTGCCAGCAGCTCGGGACTAGCGGGAGTGTCCTACGAGCAGTACTTC.

Notes on this clone: Compared with germline, one end of the junction differs, possibly owing to a read error. This chain connects TRBV6-1 to TRBJ1-2; weak D call: TRBD1 (5 bases). There are 12 residues in the CDR3. Germline CDR1 MNHNS, CDR2 SASEGT. The CDR3: CASSTGNCGYTF. In nucleotides, the CDR3 is TGTGCCAGCAGTACAGGAAACTGTGGCTACACCTTC.

This clone has only one observation. The chain joins TRBV6-5 to TRBJ2-7; 7 bases agree with TRBD1. Germline V lookup: CDR1 MNHEY, CDR2 SVGAGI. Trimming took 2 bases from V and 7 from J; bases not matched to a gene: 5. This CDR3 region has 13 residues. The CDR3 DNA is TGTGCCAGCAGTTACATGACAGGGAGAGAGCAGTACTTC. It is translated as CASSYMTGREQYF.